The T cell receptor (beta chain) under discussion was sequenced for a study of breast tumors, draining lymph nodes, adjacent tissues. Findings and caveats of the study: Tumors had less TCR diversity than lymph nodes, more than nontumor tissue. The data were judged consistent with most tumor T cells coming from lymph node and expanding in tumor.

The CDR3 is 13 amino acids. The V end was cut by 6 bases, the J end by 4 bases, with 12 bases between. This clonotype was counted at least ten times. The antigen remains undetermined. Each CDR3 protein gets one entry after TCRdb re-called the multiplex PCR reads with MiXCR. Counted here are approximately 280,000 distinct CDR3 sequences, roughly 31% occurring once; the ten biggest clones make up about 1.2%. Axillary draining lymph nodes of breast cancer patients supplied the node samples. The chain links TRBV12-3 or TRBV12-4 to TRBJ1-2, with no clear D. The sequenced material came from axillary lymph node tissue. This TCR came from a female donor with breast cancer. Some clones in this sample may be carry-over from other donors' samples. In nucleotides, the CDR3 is TGTGCCAGCAGCCTTGTTTCTTCCTATGGCTACACCTTC. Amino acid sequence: CASSLVSSYGYTF.